Following are 6 T cell receptor beta chains from one sample sequenced in a study of glioma-infiltrating T cells after dendritic cell vaccination. Sequenced by immunoSEQ multiplex PCR; TCRdb stores in-frame clones only, minus some. This table holds about 49,000 clones, around 86% found once. Sequences were derived from blood, sampled before dendritic cell vaccination. These receptors were taken from a human donor with glioblastoma.

The chain uses TRBV18 and TRBJ2-4, with D tentatively TRBD2 (6 bases). V was trimmed by 5 bases and J by 5 bases, leaving 13 bases between them. The CDR3 covers 14 residues. The germline CDR1 and CDR2 sequences are KGHSH and LQKENI. DNA for the CDR3: TGTGCCAGCTCAATCCTAGCGAGGGAAAACATTCAGTACTTC. Encoded protein: CASSILARENIQYF.

The chain recombines TRBV27 with TRBJ2-3; the match to TRBD2 covers 7 bases. Trimming cost V 5 bases and J 2 bases; bases outside gene matches: 10. The CDR3 contains 16 residues. The germline V gene encodes CDR1 MNHEY and CDR2 SMNVEV (reference sequence). This CDR3 is CASSPRLAGSTDTQYF. The DNA for the CDR3 is TGTGCCAGCAGTCCCCGATTAGCGGGTTCCACAGATACGCAGTATTTT.

This chain joins TRBV7-6 and TRBJ2-7, with a possible D match to TRBD2 (6 bases). V lost 5 bases to trimming and J lost 6 bases, with 14 bases between them. This CDR3 is built from 13 residues. Germline CDR1 is SGHVS and CDR2 is FNYEAQ. In DNA form, the CDR3 reads TGTGCCAGCAGCCCAGTACTAGCTCGCGAGCAGTACTTC. This translates into CASSPVLAREQYF.

The genes are TRBV19 and TRBJ2-3; unclear D gene. V lost 3 bases and J lost 0, with 4 bases in between. Germline loops: CDR1 LNHDA, CDR2 SQIVND (reference sequence). This CDR3 has 13 amino acids. This CDR3 reads CASSIPSTDTQYF. CDR3 nucleotides: TGTGCCAGTAGTATCCCGAGCACAGATACGCAGTATTTT.

The chain uses TRBV5-5 and TRBJ2-5; 7 nucleotides match TRBD1. The CDR3 has 16 amino acids. Germline CDR1 and CDR2: SGHKS and YYEKEE (reference sequence). V shed 3 bases, J shed 5 bases, and the junction held 13 bases outside the gene matches. As DNA, the CDR3 is TGTGCCAGCAGCTCAGGAAACAGGGGAACGGGGGAGACCCAGTACTTC. Amino acids: CASSSGNRGTGETQYF. Drawing the rest from reference TRBV5-5 and TRBJ2-5, the complete variable domain is DAGVTQSPTHLIKTRGQQVTLRCSPISGHKSVSWYQQVLGQGPQFIFQYYEKEERGRGNFPDRFSARQFPNYSSELNVNALLLGDSALYLCASSSGNRGTGETQYFGPGTRLLVL.

The table lists this clone with a few counts. This chain links TRBV6-5 with TRBJ1-5; unclear D gene. V lost 2 bases to trimming and J lost 7 bases, with 6 bases between them. The CDR3 is made up of 12 amino acids. Germline V gene data show CDR1 as MNHEY and CDR2 as SVGAGI. CDR3: CASSYGGQPQHF. CDR3 nucleotide sequence: TGTGCCAGCAGTTACGGCGGGCAGCCCCAGCATTTT.